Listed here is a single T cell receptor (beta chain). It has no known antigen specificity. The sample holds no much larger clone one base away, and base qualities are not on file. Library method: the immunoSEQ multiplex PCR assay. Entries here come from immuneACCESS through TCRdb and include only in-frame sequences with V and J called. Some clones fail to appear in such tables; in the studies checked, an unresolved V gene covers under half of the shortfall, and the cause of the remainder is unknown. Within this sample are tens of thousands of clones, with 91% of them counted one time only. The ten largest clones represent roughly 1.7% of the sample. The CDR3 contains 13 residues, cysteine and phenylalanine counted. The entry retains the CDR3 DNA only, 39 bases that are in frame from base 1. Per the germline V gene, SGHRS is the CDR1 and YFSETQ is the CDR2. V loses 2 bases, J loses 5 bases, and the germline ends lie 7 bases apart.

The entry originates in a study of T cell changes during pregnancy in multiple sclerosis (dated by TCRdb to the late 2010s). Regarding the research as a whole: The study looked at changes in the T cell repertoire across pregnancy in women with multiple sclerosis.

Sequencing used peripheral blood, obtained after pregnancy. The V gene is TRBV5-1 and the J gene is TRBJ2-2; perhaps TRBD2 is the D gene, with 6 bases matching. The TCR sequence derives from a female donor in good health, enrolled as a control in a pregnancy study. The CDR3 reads CASSFRETGELFF. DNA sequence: TGCGCCAGCAGCTTTCGGGAGACCGGGGAGCTGTTTTTT.